This T cell receptor (beta chain) was profiled in a study of technical replicates of blood from a few donors (dated by TCRdb to about 2017). The cysteine opens and the phenylalanine closes a CDR3 of 14 amino acids. Just the 42-base CDR3 DNA is kept, in frame starting at base 1. CDR1 and CDR2 are read off the germline V gene as MNHNS and SASEGT. Ends trimmed: V by 2 bases, J by 8 bases; bases unmatched to a gene: 7. The library relied on the immunoSEQ multiplex PCR assay. Imported from immuneACCESS, the table was reduced by TCRdb to in-frame sequences with V and J called. These copies leave out some clones; in studies compared against another copy, an unresolved V gene accounts for under half, and the cause of the remainder is not known. The table for this sample lists around 77,000 clones; 92% of them were counted only once. The top ten clones comprise about 0.37% of the sample. Of note for this clone: Its binding antigen is unknown. Base qualities are missing; no much larger clone stands one base away.

This receptor was taken from a human donor in good health. The rearranged segments are TRBV6-1 and TRBJ2-3, with 7 middle bases fitting TRBD2. The sequenced material came from T cells isolated from PBMCs. Read as DNA, the sequence is TGTGCCAGCAGTGAATTCGATCGCGGGAGTACGCAGTATTTT. It is translated as CASSEFDRGSTQYF.